This T cell receptor beta chain is from a study of OX40 agonist ivuxolimab in advanced cancers. Study at large: Checkpoint inhibitors had been given previously to under 50% of patients. Study conclusions and caveats: Expanded clones belonging to CD8+ T cells outnumbered, on average, those of CD4+.

The CDR3 totals 15 residues. Germline V gene data show CDR1 as SGHRS and CDR2 as YFSETQ. After removal of 0 bases from V and 5 bases from J, the junction contained 2 bases not matched to a gene. Autoimmune disease history or systemic immunosuppression led to patients being barred. Sampling of blood occurred at baseline, cycle 4 day 1, and cycle 7 day 1. Repertoires were generated with immunoSEQ multiplex PCR, while TCRdb's copy carries only in-frame clones and drops some. The data show around 68,000 clones, about 85% seen once. A word on this clone: The antigen is undetermined.

Sequenced material: CD4+ or CD8+ T cells sorted from blood, taken in a trial of the OX40 agonist ivuxolimab. The V gene is TRBV5-1, the J gene TRBJ2-1, with TRBD2 identical over 10 bases. The TCR originated in an adult with an advanced solid tumor such as melanoma, head and neck, liver or kidney cancer. DNA for the CDR3: TGCGCCAGCAGCTTGGGGACTAGCGGCAACAATGAGCAGTTCTTC. This translates into CASSLGTSGNNEQFF. Together with reference TRBV5-1 and TRBJ2-1, the CDR3 gives the full variable domain: KAGVTQTPRYLIKTRGQQVTLSCSPISGHRSVSWYQQTPGQGLQFLFEYFSETQRNKGNFPGRFSGRQFSNSRSEMNVSTLELGDSALYLCASSLGTSGNNEQFFGPGTRLTVL.